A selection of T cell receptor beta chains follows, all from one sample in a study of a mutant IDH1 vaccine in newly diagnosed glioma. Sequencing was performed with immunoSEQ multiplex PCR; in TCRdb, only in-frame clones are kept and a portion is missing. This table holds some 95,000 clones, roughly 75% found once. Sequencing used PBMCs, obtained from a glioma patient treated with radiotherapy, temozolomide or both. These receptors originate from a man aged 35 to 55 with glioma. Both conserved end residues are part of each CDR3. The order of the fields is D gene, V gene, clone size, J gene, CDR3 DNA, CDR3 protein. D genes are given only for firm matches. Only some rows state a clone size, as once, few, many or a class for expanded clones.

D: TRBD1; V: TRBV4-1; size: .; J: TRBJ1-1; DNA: TGCGCCAGCAGCCTCAATAATTTTTGGGGACAGCTCAACACTGAAGCTTTCTTT; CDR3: CASSLNNFWGQLNTEAFF
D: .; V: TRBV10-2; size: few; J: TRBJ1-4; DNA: TGCGCCAGCAGTGTGCAGGGGCTCTTTTCGGGGACCGGTGAAAAACTGTTTTTT; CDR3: CASSVQGLFSGTGEKLFF
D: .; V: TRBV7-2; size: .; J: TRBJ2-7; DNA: TGTGCCAGCAGCTTAGCGACCAGCTCCTACGAGCAGTACTTC; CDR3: CASSLATSSYEQYF
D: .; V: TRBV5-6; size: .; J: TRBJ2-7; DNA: TGTGCCAGCAGCTTAGGGCCAAACTCCTACGAGCAGTACTTC; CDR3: CASSLGPNSYEQYF
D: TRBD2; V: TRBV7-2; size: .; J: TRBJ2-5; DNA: TGTGCCAGCAGCCCCCCGGGGGGGACCCAGTACTTC; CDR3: CASSPPGGTQYF
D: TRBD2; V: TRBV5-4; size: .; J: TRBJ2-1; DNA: TGTGCCAGCAGCTTCGCTAGCGGGGGGGTCTACAATGAGCAGTTCTTC; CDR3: CASSFASGGVYNEQFF
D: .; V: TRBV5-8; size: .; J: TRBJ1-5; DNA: TGTGCCAGCAGCGTACGACAGGTTGATGCGCAGCCCCAGCATTTT; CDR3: CASSVRQVDAQPQHF
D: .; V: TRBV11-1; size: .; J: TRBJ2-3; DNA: TGTGCCAGCAGCAGGGGACCTGGAGATACGCAGTATTTT; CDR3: CASSRGPGDTQYF
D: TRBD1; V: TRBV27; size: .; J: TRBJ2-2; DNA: TGTGCCAGCAGTACAAACAGGGGGGCCGGGGAGCTGTTTTTT; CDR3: CASSTNRGAGELFF
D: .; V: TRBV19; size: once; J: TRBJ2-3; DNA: TGTGCCAGTAGAGACGGGGCCCGCACAGATACGCAGTATTTT; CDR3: CASRDGARTDTQYF
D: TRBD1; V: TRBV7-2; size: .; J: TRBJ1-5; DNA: TGTGCCAGCAGCTCGACTACAGGGGGTTATCAGCCCCAGCATTTT; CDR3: CASSSTTGGYQPQHF
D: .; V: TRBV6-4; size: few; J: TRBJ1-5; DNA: TGTGCCAGCAGTGAGCGATTGAATCAGCCCCAGCATTTT; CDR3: CASSERLNQPQHF
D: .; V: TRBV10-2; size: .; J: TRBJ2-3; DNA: TGCGCCACCTCCTTCGATTGGGCCAACATAGGAACAGATACGCAGTATTTT; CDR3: CATSFDWANIGTDTQYF
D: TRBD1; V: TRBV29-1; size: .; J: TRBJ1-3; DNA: TGCAGCGTGGCAACACAGGGGGCTCAGAACACCATATATTTT; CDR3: CSVATQGAQNTIYF
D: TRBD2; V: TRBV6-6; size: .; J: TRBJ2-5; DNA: TGTGCCAGCAGCCGGATGACTAGCGGACAAGAGACCCAGTACTTC; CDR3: CASSRMTSGQETQYF
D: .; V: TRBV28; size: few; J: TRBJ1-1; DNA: TGTGCCAGCAGTTTAACAGGCAGATACACTGAAGCTTTCTTT; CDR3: CASSLTGRYTEAFF
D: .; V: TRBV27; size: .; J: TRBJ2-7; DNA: TGTGCCAGCAGTCAACTCGGACGGTCTTACGAGCAGTACTTC; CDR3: CASSQLGRSYEQYF
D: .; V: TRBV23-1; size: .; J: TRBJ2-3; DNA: TGCGCCAGCAGTCAATCGGTGGGAGATAGCACAGATACGCAGTATTTT; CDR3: CASSQSVGDSTDTQYF
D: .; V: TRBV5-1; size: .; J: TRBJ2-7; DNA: TGCGCCAGCAGCTTGGGTGGGAGCTCCTACGAGCAGTACTTC; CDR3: CASSLGGSSYEQYF
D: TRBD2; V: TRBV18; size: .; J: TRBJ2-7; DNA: TGTGCCAGCTCTCTTCTGGGTAGCGGGAGTGGCTACGAGCAGTACTTC; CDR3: CASSLLGSGSGYEQYF
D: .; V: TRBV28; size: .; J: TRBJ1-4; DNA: TGTGCCATCGGGCCTAATGAAAAACTGTTTTTT; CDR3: CAIGPNEKLFF
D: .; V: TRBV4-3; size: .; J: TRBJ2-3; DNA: TGCGCCAGCAGCCAAGTCGGACGTAGCACAGATACGCAGTATTTT; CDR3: CASSQVGRSTDTQYF
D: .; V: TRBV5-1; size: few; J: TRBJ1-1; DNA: TGCGCCAGCAGCCCGTTACAGGGCACTGAAGCTTTCTTT; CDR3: CASSPLQGTEAFF
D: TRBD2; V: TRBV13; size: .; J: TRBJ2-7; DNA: TGTGCCAGCAGCCAACCTGGGGGGGACGAGCAGTACTTC; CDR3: CASSQPGGDEQYF
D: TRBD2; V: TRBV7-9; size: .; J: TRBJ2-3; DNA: TGTGCCAGCAGAGCAGCGGGAGGGGAAACAGATACGCAGTATTTT; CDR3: CASRAAGGETDTQYF
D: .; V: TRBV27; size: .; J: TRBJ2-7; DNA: TGTGCCAGCATGATCCCCGGGACGGGTTCCTACGAGCAGTACTTC; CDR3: CASMIPGTGSYEQYF
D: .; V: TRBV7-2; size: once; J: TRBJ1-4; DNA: TGTGCCAGCAGCCCTCACTCGGGGGTTATTGAAAAACTGTTTTTT; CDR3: CASSPHSGVIEKLFF
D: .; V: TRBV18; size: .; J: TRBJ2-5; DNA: TGTGCCAGCTCACCTCTTTCAGAGACCCAGTACTTC; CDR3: CASSPLSETQYF
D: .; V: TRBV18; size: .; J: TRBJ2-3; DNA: TGTGCCAGCTCACCCCCAATGGCAGATACGCAGTATTTT; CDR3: CASSPPMADTQYF
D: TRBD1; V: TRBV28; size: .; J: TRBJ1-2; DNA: TGTGCCAGCAGTTATGCGACAGGGACTGGCTACACCTTC; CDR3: CASSYATGTGYTF
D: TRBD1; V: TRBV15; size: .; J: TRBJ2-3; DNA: TGTGCCACCAGCAGAGCCGGGACAGGGTTTGATACGCAGTATTTT; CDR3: CATSRAGTGFDTQYF
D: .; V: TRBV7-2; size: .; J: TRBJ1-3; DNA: TGTGCCAGCAGCCCGGGGCCCGCTCTATTGTATTTT; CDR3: CASSPGPALLYF
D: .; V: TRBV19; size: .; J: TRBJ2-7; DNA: TGTGCCAGTAGTATAAATCGTCACGACTCCAGCGAGCAGTACTTC; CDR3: CASSINRHDSSEQYF
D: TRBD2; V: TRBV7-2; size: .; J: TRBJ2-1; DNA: TGTGCCAGCAGCCTACTAGCGGGACCCTACAATGAGCAGTTCTTC; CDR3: CASSLLAGPYNEQFF
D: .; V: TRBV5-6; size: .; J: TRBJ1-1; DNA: TGTGCCAGCAGCCCGGGACAGAACACTGAAGCTTTCTTT; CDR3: CASSPGQNTEAFF
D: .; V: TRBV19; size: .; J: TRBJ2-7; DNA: TGTGCCAGTAGTATCGCGGCGTTACCCTACGAGCAGTACTTC; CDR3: CASSIAALPYEQYF
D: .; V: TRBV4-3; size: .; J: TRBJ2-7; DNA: TGCGCCAGCAGCCTAAAGATCGGGAACGAGCAGTACTTC; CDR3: CASSLKIGNEQYF
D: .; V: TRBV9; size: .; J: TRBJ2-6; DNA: TGTGCCAGCAGCCCCCTCCGTGTTGAGGCCAACGTCCTGACTTTC; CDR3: CASSPLRVEANVLTF